The 10 T cell receptor beta chains listed next were all sequenced from one sample in a study of early T cells in non-severe SARS-CoV-2 infection (dated by TCRdb to about 2021). The library was prepared using 5' RACE. The instrument was a NextSeq 500. Starting from the raw public reads, TCRdb applied fastp trimming at Q25, assembled clones with MiXCR and retained in-frame beta chains. Each entry is one CDR3 protein sequence, shown with its most common DNA and genes. A total of more than 60,000 distinct CDR3 sequences appear in this sample, roughly 12% of them only once. Roughly 2.5% of the sample lies in the top ten. Here the sequenced sample was whole blood, taken at baseline. The receptors originated from an adult who was a healthcare worker with PCR-confirmed SARS-CoV-2 infection or an uninfected control (not recorded which).

This clonotype has only a few counts. V usage is TRBV20-1 and J usage is TRBJ2-3; TRBD2 aligns across 10 bases. This CDR3 comprises 14 residues. J lost 1 base, V lost 2 bases, and 0 bases had no gene match. Germline assignment: CDR1 DFQATT and CDR2 SNEGSKA (reference sequence). The CDR3 loop reads CSARLAGGTDTQYF. As DNA, the CDR3 is TGCAGTGCTAGACTAGCGGGGGGCACAGATACGCAGTATTTT.

This clonotype was detected only a few times. This chain uses TRBV6-1 with TRBJ1-2, with D unresolved. The length of the CDR3 is 16 residues. Between the trimmed V and J ends, which lost 3 bases and 4 bases, there was a span of 18 bases. Germline CDR1 MNHNS, CDR2 SASEGT. The CDR3: CASSDGRGREGYGYTF. For the CDR3, the DNA is TGTGCCAGCAGTGATGGGAGAGGTCGGGAAGGCTATGGCTACACCTTC.

This clonotype has just a few counts. The chain joins TRBV11-2 to TRBJ2-5; D possibly corresponds to TRBD1 (6 bases). Germline V gene sequence: CDR1 SGHAT, CDR2 FQNNGV. The CDR3 contains 15 residues. The V end was cut by 5 bases, the J end by 3 bases, with 16 bases between. CDR3 DNA: TGTGCCAGCAGCCAGGGGTATTCAGTCAAAGAGACCCAGTACTTC. Protein product: CASSQGYSVKETQYF.

This chain joins TRBV5-1 and TRBJ2-5, with 7 bases identical to TRBD1. The J segment lost 6 bases and the V segment lost 0 bases, leaving 2 bases of the junction unmatched. This CDR3 comprises 13 residues. CDR1 and CDR2 from the germline V gene are SGHRS and YFSETQ. The CDR3 DNA reads as TGCGCCAGCAGCTTGGACAGGGGAAAGACCCAGTACTTC. This translates into CASSLDRGKTQYF.

This clonotype showed up just a few times. The CDR3 region is CASSQDARESYEQYF. For the CDR3, the DNA is TGCGCCAGCAGCCAAGACGCCCGCGAGTCCTACGAGCAGTACTTC. The J gene is TRBJ2-7, the V gene TRBV4-3; D call uncertain. This CDR3 spans 15 amino acids. Germline values: CDR1 LGHNA, CDR2 YSLEER. V lost 0 bases to trimming and J lost 1 base, with 10 bases between them.

The V gene is TRBV27, the J gene TRBJ2-1; 9 bases are a match to TRBD1. The V segment lost 1 base and the J segment 1 base; nucleotides outside the gene matches: 8. This CDR3 has 18 amino acids. Germline V gives CDR1 MNHEY, CDR2 SMNVEV (reference sequence). The CDR3 loop reads CASSLWAGTGRSYNEQFF. CDR3 sequence (DNA): TGTGCCAGCAGTTTATGGGCCGGGACAGGGAGATCCTACAATGAGCAGTTCTTC.

Many counts were recorded for this clonotype. The rearrangement uses TRBV29-1 and TRBJ1-2; 9 bases line up with TRBD1. Germline V CDR1 and CDR2: SQVTM, ANQGSEA. The CDR3 is 15 amino acids. The trim removed 6 bases at V and 5 bases at J, leaving 13 bases unmatched. Here the CDR3 DNA reads TGCAGCGTCGCTCCCGGGACAGGGACTGTTTATGGCTACACCTTC. Encoded protein: CSVAPGTGTVYGYTF.

There are a few counts of this clonotype. This sequence joins TRBV13 and TRBJ2-1; D gene unclear. CDR3 length: 13 residues. Germline CDR1 reads PRHDT; CDR2 reads FYEKMQ (reference sequence). Trimming took off 3 bases at V and 4 bases at J, with 7 bases between the two ends. The CDR3 sequence is CASSFLGYNEQFF. The CDR3 coding sequence is TGTGCCAGCAGCTTCTTGGGTTACAATGAGCAGTTCTTC.

This rearrangement joins TRBV20-1 to TRBJ2-5; D possibly uses TRBD1 or TRBD2 (5 bases each). Trimming cost V 6 bases and J 1 base, with 9 bases left between them. There are 12 residues in the CDR3. Germline V gene data show CDR1 as DFQATT and CDR2 as SNEGSKA (reference sequence). CDR3 coding DNA: TGCAGTGCAGACGGGACCCAAGAGACCCAGTACTTC. It encodes CSADGTQETQYF.

The CDR3 DNA reads as TGTGCCAGCAGGTGGACAGGGGGCCGCCACGAGCAGTACTTC. It encodes CASRWTGGRHEQYF. The V call is TRBV28, the J call TRBJ2-7; 11 positions agree with TRBD1. The germline V gene encodes CDR1 MDHEN and CDR2 SYDVKM. The trim removed 6 bases at V and 5 bases at J, leaving 6 bases unmatched. The CDR3 contains 14 residues.